This is a list of T cell receptor beta chains from one sample in a study of cytomegalovirus exposure and HLA in healthy donors. The protocol was immunoSEQ multiplex PCR, while the TCRdb copy is restricted to in-frame clones and leaves out a portion. The sample includes about 130,000 clones, approximately 69% of them seen just once. Sequencing was carried out using PBMCs. The source is a man aged 40-49 years in good health and CMV-seropositive. CDR3s include the opening cysteine and the closing phenylalanine or tryptophan. The order of the fields is clone size, J gene, V gene, CDR3 protein. Clone size is stated in some rows and not others, as once, few, many or a class when expanded.

>NA|TRBJ2-1|TRBV12-5
CASGFSIGGSYNEQFF
>few|TRBJ1-4|TRBV5-1
CASSLVLAGNNEKLFF
>NA|TRBJ1-1|TRBV30
CAWRLGHNTEAFF
>few|TRBJ2-7|TRBV19
CASSMGGLAGYEQYF
>NA|TRBJ1-1|TRBV11-2
CASSNRDGTGRTGPEAFF
>NA|TRBJ1-4|TRBV19
CASSRSSNEKLFF
>few|TRBJ2-5|TRBV16
CASSQSGGDRGRETQYF
>NA|TRBJ2-1|TRBV10-3
CAINPGASYNEQFF
>few|TRBJ1-5|TRBV19
CASSERYQPQHF
>NA|TRBJ2-1|TRBV23-1
CASSQMSQGNEQFF
>NA|TRBJ2-6|TRBV19
CASSIRAAGANVLTF
>NA|TRBJ1-1|TRBV4-2
CASSHSEAGTEAFF
>NA|TRBJ2-5|TRBV28
CASSAPGQGWRETQYF
>NA|TRBJ2-3|TRBV9
CASSVTGTGRTDTQYF
>NA|TRBJ1-2|TRBV28
CASSPEEAGRLGGGYTF
>NA|TRBJ1-2|TRBV4-1
CASSQGDFYGYTF
>NA|TRBJ2-3|TRBV29-1
CSAPSGSTDTQYF
>once|TRBJ1-2|TRBV2
CASSHPGQGASVYGYTF
>NA|TRBJ2-7|TRBV9
CASSSHGAVPSYEQYF
>NA|TRBJ2-2|TRBV28
CASKGGVGATGELFF
>NA|TRBJ1-6|TRBV5-5
CASSPMGDWDRTLHF
>NA|TRBJ1-2|TRBV6-5
CASSSGQGRYGYTF
>NA|TRBJ1-1|TRBV18
CASSRGNMNTEAFF
>NA|TRBJ1-1|TRBV6-5
CASSYGPGRDTEAFF
>NA|TRBJ2-7|TRBV19
CASSSGTGAYEQYF
>few|TRBJ2-7|TRBV5-1
CASSLDTCEQYF
>NA|TRBJ1-1|TRBV19
CASSPRTGWENTEAFF
>NA|TRBJ1-2|TRBV5-1
CASSPGQEKIYGYTF
>NA|TRBJ2-7|TRBV16
CASSQSISWGTSASEQYF
>NA|TRBJ1-2|TRBV15
CATSSTRSQFFYGYTF
>NA|TRBJ1-1|TRBV5-1
CASSLGGPEAFF
>few|TRBJ2-1|TRBV28
CASSPMGRDYNEQFF
>NA|TRBJ2-2|TRBV15
CATSRGGQGALGTSTGELFF
>few|TRBJ2-1|TRBV5-4
CASSFGLVNEQFF
>few|TRBJ1-2|TRBV7-2
CAITGGGYGYTF
>NA|TRBJ2-2|TRBV9
CASSVVSGGLNTGELFF
>NA|TRBJ1-3|TRBV11-2
CASSPRQGTTSGNTIYF
>NA|TRBJ2-3|TRBV27
CASSLLSRDRGRKNTQYF
>NA|TRBJ2-3|TRBV9
CASSVLFGTSTDTQYF
>NA|TRBJ1-3|TRBV5-6
CASSFTTGGQITSGNTIYF
>NA|TRBJ2-2|TRBV5-1
CASKTGQTGELFF
>NA|TRBJ2-7|TRBV5-1
CASTRDSFYEQYF
>NA|TRBJ2-2|TRBV6-5
CASSSPGHNTGELFF
>NA|TRBJ2-5|TRBV28
CASTKGGETQYF
>once|TRBJ1-5|TRBV27
CASSLFDQPQHF
>once|TRBJ1-5|TRBV19
CAGSGARTGLNQPQHF
>NA|TRBJ2-7|TRBV5-6
CASNRAGLGSYEQYF
>NA|NA|TRBV10-1
CASSPPGTPTYEQYF
>NA|TRBJ1-2|TRBV7-2
CASSYAPGTEGGGYTF
>NA|TRBJ2-3|TRBV5-1
CASSLVSPYTDTQYF
>NA|TRBJ2-3|TRBV6-5
CASSYFGTGPTDTQYF
>NA|TRBJ2-7|TRBV7-8
CASSLGQRIQYF
>NA|TRBJ2-2|TRBV5-1
CASSLAGLAGIGTGELFF